This TCR beta chain emerged from a study of cytomegalovirus exposure and HLA in healthy donors. This CDR3 spans 14 amino acids. Trimming took 5 bases from V and 6 from J; bases not matched to a gene: 7. The germline V gene has CDR1 SGHNT and CDR2 YENEEA. PCR amplification relied on 60 Vbeta primers (plus 13 Jbeta primers). Produced via immunoSEQ multiplex PCR; TCRdb's table is partial and in-frame only. The sample gives some 95,000 clones, around 79% of which show up once; 4.5% to 6% is in the top ten. Study-wide results and limits: In a later analysis, several top co-occurrence clusters appeared linked to parvovirus B19, influenza, CMV and Epstein-Barr virus. Among TCR beta chains of equal frequency, HLA-associated ones were more clonally expanded in a later analysis. Among CMV-associated TCR beta chains, most appeared HLA-restricted in a later analysis.

Worth noting for this clone: Its antigen is as yet unknown.

Material: PBMCs. The J gene is TRBJ2-1, the V gene TRBV11-3, with 7 bases aligning to TRBD2. The sequence derives from a woman between 40 and 55 years old in good health and CMV-seronegative. The DNA for the CDR3 is TGTGCCAGCAGCCGAGCGACTAGCAGCAATGAGCAGTTCTTC. As protein: CASSRATSSNEQFF.